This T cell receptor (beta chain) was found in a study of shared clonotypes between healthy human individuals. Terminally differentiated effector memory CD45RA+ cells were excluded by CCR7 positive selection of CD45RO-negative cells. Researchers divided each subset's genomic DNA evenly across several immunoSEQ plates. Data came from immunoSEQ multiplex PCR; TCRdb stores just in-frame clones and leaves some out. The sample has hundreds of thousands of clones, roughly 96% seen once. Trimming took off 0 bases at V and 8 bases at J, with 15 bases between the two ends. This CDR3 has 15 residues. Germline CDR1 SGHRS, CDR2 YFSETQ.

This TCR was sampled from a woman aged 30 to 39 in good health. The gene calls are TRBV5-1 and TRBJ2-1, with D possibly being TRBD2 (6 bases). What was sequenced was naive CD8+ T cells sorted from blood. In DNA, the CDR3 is TGCGCCAGCAGCTTGGAGGGACTGTCTGACGATGAGCAGTTCTTC. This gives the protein CASSLEGLSDDEQFF.